Sequencing of this T cell receptor (beta chain) was carried out in a study of T cell changes during pregnancy in multiple sclerosis. Libraries were prepared by immunoSEQ multiplex PCR; TCRdb keeps only in-frame clonotypes and omits some of them. The data contain about 68,000 clones, 90% of them singletons. This TCR was sampled from a female donor with multiple sclerosis, enrolled in a pregnancy study. The sample in question was peripheral blood, obtained in the third trimester of pregnancy.

The CDR3 nucleotides are TGTGCCAGCAGCTTAGGGACTCAGGGAGGGTCCCACGAGCAGTACTTC. Its protein product is CASSLGTQGGSHEQYF. The genes are TRBV13 and TRBJ2-7; 7 bases fit TRBD2. The J segment lost 5 bases and the V segment lost 0 bases, leaving 10 bases of the junction unmatched. Germline CDR1 PRHDT, CDR2 FYEKMQ (reference sequence). The CDR3 sequence is 16 residues long.